This entry features one T cell receptor beta chain sequence. What it binds is unknown. A much more abundant neighbour one base away suggests this may be a read error. Study-level results: The TCR gene usage of tumor memory CD4+ T cells clustered together with blood and lymph node memory CD4+ cells and with lymph node naive CD4+ cells. Greatest tumor Treg TCR overlap was with tumor naive CD4+ cells. The larger cohort examined one V-J beta rearrangement, not whole repertoires.

Treg sorting used a CD4+CD25+CD127-/low gate. Full-length variable regions came from constant-region reverse primers plus semi-nested Nested Universal Primer A PCR. TCRdb called the 5' RACE reads again in MiXCR, with one record for every CDR3 protein. The repertoire consists of approximately 40,000 distinct CDR3 sequences, with around 20% occurring once and the leading ten covering about 4%. Germline lookup yields CDR1 SGHRS and CDR2 YFSETQ. V lost 5 bases and J lost 0; bases outside the gene matches: 11. The CDR3 runs 18 residues. The TCR was taken from a female donor with breast cancer. This chain connects TRBV5-1 to TRBJ2-3, with 11 bases fitting TRBD2. The specimen was Tregs sorted from blood. CDR3 region: CASREWPRTSGSTDTQYF. CDR3 bases: TGCGCCAGCAGGGAGTGGCCCAGGACTAGCGGGAGCACAGATACGCAGTATTTT.